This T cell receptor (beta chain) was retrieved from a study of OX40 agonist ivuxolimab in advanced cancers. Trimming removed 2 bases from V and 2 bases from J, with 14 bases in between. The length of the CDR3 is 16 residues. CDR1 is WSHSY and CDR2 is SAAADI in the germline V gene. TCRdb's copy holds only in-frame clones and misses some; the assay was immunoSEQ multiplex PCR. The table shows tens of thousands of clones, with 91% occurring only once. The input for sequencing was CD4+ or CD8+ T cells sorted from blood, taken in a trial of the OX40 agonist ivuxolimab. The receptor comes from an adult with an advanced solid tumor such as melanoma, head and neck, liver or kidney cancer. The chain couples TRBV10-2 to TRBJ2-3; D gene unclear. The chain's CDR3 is CASSEGLGEDTDTQYF. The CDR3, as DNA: TGCGCCAGCAGTGAGGGATTAGGAGAAGACACAGATACGCAGTATTTT.